The sample holds a few counts of the clone carrying this T cell receptor beta chain. Antigen: not known. TCRdb redid the calling of the 5' RACE reads with MiXCR, one entry per CDR3 protein. The sample lists 500,000 to 650,000 distinct CDR3 sequences; about 7% were seen once. This specimen belongs to a study of identical twins. The study's findings and limits: In cord blood, abundant beta clonotypes had fewer insertions; memory showed no trend. Conclusions relied on cross-sectional statistical analysis, not following the same donors. Low generation probability was overrepresented in out-of-frame alpha sequences shared by twins.

Healthy Caucasian donors formed the entire cohort. These data also formed part of another study, on yellow fever vaccine responses in identical twins.

The sample was PBMCs. This sequence was found in a woman under 30 in good health.

As DNA, the CDR3 is TGTGCCAGCAGCTCCGGGACAGCTGGGGCCAACGTCCTGACTTTC. This codes for CASSSGTAGANVLTF. The chain combines TRBV7-2 with TRBJ2-6; TRBD1 agrees at 7 bases. Germline lookup yields CDR1 SGHTA and CDR2 FQGNSA. J lost 2 bases, V lost 4 bases, and 2 bases had no gene match. The CDR3 is 15 amino acids.